This T cell receptor (beta chain) was sequenced for a study of neurological immune-mediated disorders. Turning to the study itself: Multiple sclerosis patients numbered about 35, with roughly 30 relapsing-remitting and 3 secondary progressive. Study results and limitations: The highest TCR clonal expansion occurred in HTLV-1-associated myelopathy; multiple sclerosis fell below healthy controls.

The CDR3 is 14 residues long. Looked up from germline, CDR1 is SGHRS and CDR2 is YFSETQ. Losses at the gene ends were 2 bases for V and 3 bases for J; bases not matched to a gene: 2. The unsorted libraries had their origin in 2 million PBMCs stored at -80 C. With 10-nucleotide random UMIs included, cDNA was synthesized by 5'RACE. TCRdb reprocessed the 5' RACE reads with MiXCR, giving one entry per CDR3 protein. In the table there are tens of thousands of distinct CDR3 sequences, 2.5% of which are singletons. This clonotype was seen many times. Its antigen is not known. The specimen was PBMCs. The V call is TRBV5-1, the J call TRBJ2-7; TRBD1 agrees at 10 bases. The sequence was obtained from a man between 50 and 59 years old with multiple sclerosis. CDR3 in amino acids: CASSLWTGGYEQYF. The CDR3 DNA sequence: TGCGCCAGCAGCTTATGGACAGGGGGCTACGAGCAGTACTTC.